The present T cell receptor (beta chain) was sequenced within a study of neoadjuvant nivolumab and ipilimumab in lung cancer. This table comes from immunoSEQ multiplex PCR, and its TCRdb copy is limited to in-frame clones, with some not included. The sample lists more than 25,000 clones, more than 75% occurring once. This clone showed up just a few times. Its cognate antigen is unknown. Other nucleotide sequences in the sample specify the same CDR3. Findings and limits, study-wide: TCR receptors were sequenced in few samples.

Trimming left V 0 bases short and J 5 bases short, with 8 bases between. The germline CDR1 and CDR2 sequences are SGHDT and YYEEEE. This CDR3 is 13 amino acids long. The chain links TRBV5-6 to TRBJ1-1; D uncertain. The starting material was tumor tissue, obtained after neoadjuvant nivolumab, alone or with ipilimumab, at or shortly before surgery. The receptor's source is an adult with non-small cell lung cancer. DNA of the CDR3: TGTGCCAGCAGCTTGGGGTTCGGGACTGAAGCTTTCTTT. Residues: CASSLGFGTEAFF.